This T cell receptor (beta chain) was sequenced for a study of blood T cell repertoires in COVID-19. Trimming removed 3 bases at V and 6 bases at J, with 8 bases between. The CDR3 contains 12 residues. Germline CDR1 is SGHAT and CDR2 is FQNNGV. Sequencing used immunoSEQ multiplex PCR; TCRdb keeps in-frame clones, though not all of them. This table has roughly 150,000 clones, 80% appearing once. This receptor was identified in a man in his 60s with acute or convalescent COVID-19. What was sequenced was peripheral blood. The chain joins TRBV11-2 to TRBJ1-1; D is ambiguous. CDR3 residues: CASSFMGAEAFF. Written as DNA, the CDR3 is TGTGCCAGCAGCTTTATGGGCGCTGAAGCTTTCTTT.